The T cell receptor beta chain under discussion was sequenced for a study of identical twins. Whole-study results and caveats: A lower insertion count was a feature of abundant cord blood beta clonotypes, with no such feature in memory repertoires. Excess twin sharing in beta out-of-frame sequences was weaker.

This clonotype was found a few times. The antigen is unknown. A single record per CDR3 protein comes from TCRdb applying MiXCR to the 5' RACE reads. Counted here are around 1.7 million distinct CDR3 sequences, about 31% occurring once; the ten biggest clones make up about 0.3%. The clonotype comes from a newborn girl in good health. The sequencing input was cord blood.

The CDR3 coding sequence is TGTGCCAGCTCCGGGACAGAGGATCTCTACAATGAGCAGTTCTTC. This gives the protein CASSGTEDLYNEQFF. The chain is built from TRBV18 and TRBJ2-1, with TRBD1 matching over 7 bases. CDR3 length equals 15 residues. Germline assignment: CDR1 KGHSH and CDR2 LQKENI. With V trimmed by 6 bases and J by 3 bases, 8 bases remained unmatched.